The 18 T cell receptor beta chains below all came from one sample that was sequenced in a study of T cell responses to AZD1222 COVID-19 vaccine. Repertoires were generated with immunoSEQ multiplex PCR, while TCRdb's copy carries only in-frame clones and drops some. This sample carries roughly 130,000 clones, about 94% of them seen once, and the ten largest clones take around 7%. Sequences were derived from peripheral blood, sampled on day 0 of AZD1222 vaccination. The receptors derive from an adult in good health.

The rearrangement links TRBV7-9 to TRBJ2-4, with D hard to call. Deletions cut 1 base from V and 12 bases from J, with 13 bases between. Germline assignment: CDR1 SEHNR and CDR2 FQNEAQ (reference sequence). CDR3 length equals 13 residues. The chain's CDR3 is CASSLDPDSPQYF. In DNA form, the CDR3 reads TGTGCCAGCAGCTTAGACCCCGATTCTCCTCAGTACTTC.

The rearrangement uses TRBV15 and TRBJ2-2; D ambiguous. CDR3 length: 16 residues. CDR1 LNHNV and CDR2 YYDKDF come from the germline V gene (reference sequence). The ends were cut back, 4 bases at V and 0 bases at J, with 12 bases in the middle. CDR3 amino acids: CATSMNRRSNTGELFF. The CDR3 DNA is TGTGCCACCAGCATGAACAGACGGTCGAACACCGGGGAGCTGTTTTTT.

The chain joins TRBV4-3 to TRBJ2-1; TRBD2 matches 12 bases. The length of the CDR3 is 18 residues. Germline-derived CDR1 and CDR2 are LGHNA and YSLEER. V was clipped by 2 bases and J by 7 bases; unmatched bases: 12. CDR3 amino acids: CASSQSRLAGGPGNEQFF. CDR3 nucleotides: TGCGCCAGCAGCCAATCCCGCCTAGCGGGAGGGCCGGGGAATGAGCAGTTCTTC.

This chain uses TRBV5-1 with TRBJ1-1; D not resolved. The germline V gene has CDR1 SGHRS and CDR2 YFSETQ. This CDR3 has 14 amino acids. Trimming stripped 6 bases from V and 1 base from J, with 13 bases between. CDR3 sequence (DNA): TGCGCCAGCACTGTATCGGAGGGGAACACTGAAGCTTTCTTT. It specifies CASTVSEGNTEAFF.

The rearrangement links TRBV4-2 to TRBJ2-1, with D perhaps TRBD2 (6 bases). Looked up from germline, CDR1 is LGHNA and CDR2 is YNFKEQ. There are 15 residues in the CDR3. V shed 0 bases and J shed 6 bases, with 12 bases lying between them. The CDR3 is CASSQDPGLLNEQFF. CDR3 nucleotides: TGTGCCAGCAGCCAAGACCCGGGACTTCTCAATGAGCAGTTCTTC.

The chain joins TRBV4-1 to TRBJ1-1; D gene ambiguous. Trimming left V 4 bases short and J 1 base short, with 10 bases between. This CDR3 is 14 amino acids long. Germline-derived CDR1 and CDR2 are MGHRA and YSYEKL. This CDR3 reads CASSRGLGNTEAFF. In nucleotides, the CDR3 is TGCGCCAGCAGCCGGGGTCTTGGGAACACTGAAGCTTTCTTT.

This rearrangement joins TRBV15 to TRBJ2-7; no firm D call. This CDR3 is 13 amino acids long. V was pared by 0 bases and J by 2 bases, with 5 bases between. Germline V lookup: CDR1 LNHNV, CDR2 YYDKDF (reference sequence). This chain's CDR3 is CATSRDYTYEQYF. As DNA, the CDR3 is TGTGCCACCAGCAGAGACTACACCTACGAGCAGTACTTC.

This chain joins TRBV28 and TRBJ1-2; possible D gene TRBD1, 6 bases. V shed 9 bases and J shed 1 base, with 24 bases lying between them. CDR1 is MDHEN and CDR2 is SYDVKM in the germline V gene. CDR3 length equals 17 residues. The CDR3 DNA is TGTGCCAGTCGACCTAGGGGGGGCCGGCGTCTTAACTATGGCTACACCTTC. This codes for CASRPRGGRRLNYGYTF.

The CDR3 DNA is TGTGCCAGCAGCTCATACCGACCTCCACTAGCGGGAAGGGTAAATGAGCAGTTCTTC. It codes for CASSSYRPPLAGRVNEQFF. The V and J genes are TRBV7-8 and TRBJ2-1; TRBD2 matches 10 bases. The CDR3 covers 19 residues. CDR1 and CDR2 (germline): SGHVS, FQNEAQ. The J segment lost 7 bases and the V segment lost 4 bases, leaving 19 bases of the junction unmatched.

V usage is TRBV2 and J usage is TRBJ1-5; TRBD1 agrees at 10 bases. This CDR3 has 15 amino acids. The ends lost 6 bases at V and 0 bases at J; junction bases unmatched: 2. Germline V lookup: CDR1 SNHLY, CDR2 FYNNEI. CDR3: CASRGTGVSNQPQHF. The CDR3, as DNA: TGTGCCAGCAGAGGGACAGGGGTTAGCAATCAGCCCCAGCATTTT.

The chain links TRBV19 to TRBJ1-4; TRBD1 agrees at 7 bases. There are 14 residues in the CDR3. J was trimmed by 4 bases and V by 1 base; bases with no gene match: 0. CDR1 is LNHDA, CDR2 SQIVND, per germline (reference sequence). The DNA for the CDR3 is TGTGCCAGTAGTATAGGACAGGGTAATGAAAAACTGTTTTTT. Protein product: CASSIGQGNEKLFF.

The chain uses TRBV9 and TRBJ1-1; D is undetermined. The CDR3 totals 14 residues. Germline V CDR1 and CDR2: SGDLS, YYNGEE. The germline V and J ends were trimmed by 0 bases and 10 bases, with 16 bases remaining between them. CDR3 bases: TGTGCCAGCAGCGTAGTACCCCTTACGTCCCGAGCTTTCTTT. This gives the protein CASSVVPLTSRAFF.

This chain links TRBV6-2 or TRBV6-3 with TRBJ2-7, with 11 bases lining up with TRBD2. This CDR3 is built from 16 residues. Per the germline V gene, CDR1 is MNHEY and CDR2 is SVGEGT. With V trimmed by 2 bases and J by 5 bases, 8 bases remained unmatched. CDR3 protein: CASSYETSGNIDEQYF. As DNA, the CDR3 is TGTGCCAGCAGTTACGAGACTAGCGGGAATATCGACGAGCAGTACTTC.

This clone was seen a single time. The V gene is TRBV9, the J gene TRBJ1-3, with TRBD1 matching 7 bases. There are 14 residues in the CDR3. Germline V gene data show CDR1 as SGDLS and CDR2 as YYNGEE. V lost 3 bases, J lost 5 bases, and 5 bases stayed unmatched. For the CDR3, the DNA is TGTGCCAGCAGCGCCCAGGGGGATAGAAACACCATATATTTT. This sequence encodes CASSAQGDRNTIYF. The full variable domain, with the rest looked up from reference TRBV9 and TRBJ1-3, is DSGVTQTPKHLITATGQRVTLRCSPRSGDLSVYWYQQSLDQGLQFLIQYYNGEERAKGNILERFSAQQFPDLHSELNLSSLELGDSALYFCASSAQGDRNTIYFGEGSWLTVV.

The chain links TRBV27 to TRBJ1-1; 10 nucleotides align to TRBD1. Germline CDR1 MNHEY, CDR2 SMNVEV (reference sequence). With 3 bases clipped from V and 3 bases from J, the junction kept 4 bases outside the gene matches. The CDR3 loop spans 15 amino acids. CDR3 amino acids: CASSFLGTGDTEAFF. The CDR3 DNA follows: TGTGCCAGCAGTTTTCTTGGGACAGGGGACACTGAAGCTTTCTTT.

The CDR3 DNA follows: TGCGCCAGCAGCCCTTCCCGTGGTAGCGGGAGGCCCCAAACGGTCGAGCAGTACTTC. Translating it yields CASSPSRGSGRPQTVEQYF. The chain has TRBV4-1 and TRBJ2-7; 10 nucleotides match TRBD2. Per the germline V gene, CDR1 is MGHRA and CDR2 is YSYEKL. Losses at the gene ends were 4 bases for V and 6 bases for J; bases not matched to a gene: 21. This CDR3 has 19 residues.

The chain combines TRBV6-5 with TRBJ2-7, with D hard to call. CDR1 MNHEY and CDR2 SVGAGI come from the germline V gene. Trimming took off 2 bases at V and 5 bases at J, with 13 bases between the two ends. The CDR3 runs to 14 residues. CDR3 in DNA: TGTGCCAGCAGTTACCCAGGACCAAGTAACGAGCAGTACTTC. Amino acid sequence: CASSYPGPSNEQYF.

This chain connects TRBV11-2 to TRBJ2-7; D gene unclear. Trimming took 3 bases from V and 1 from J, leaving 10 bases between them. Germline lookup yields CDR1 SGHAT and CDR2 FQNNGV. There are 14 residues in the CDR3. The CDR3 DNA reads as TGTGCCAGCAGCTTCGAACCTAGTTCCTACGAGCAGTACTTC. Protein sequence: CASSFEPSSYEQYF.